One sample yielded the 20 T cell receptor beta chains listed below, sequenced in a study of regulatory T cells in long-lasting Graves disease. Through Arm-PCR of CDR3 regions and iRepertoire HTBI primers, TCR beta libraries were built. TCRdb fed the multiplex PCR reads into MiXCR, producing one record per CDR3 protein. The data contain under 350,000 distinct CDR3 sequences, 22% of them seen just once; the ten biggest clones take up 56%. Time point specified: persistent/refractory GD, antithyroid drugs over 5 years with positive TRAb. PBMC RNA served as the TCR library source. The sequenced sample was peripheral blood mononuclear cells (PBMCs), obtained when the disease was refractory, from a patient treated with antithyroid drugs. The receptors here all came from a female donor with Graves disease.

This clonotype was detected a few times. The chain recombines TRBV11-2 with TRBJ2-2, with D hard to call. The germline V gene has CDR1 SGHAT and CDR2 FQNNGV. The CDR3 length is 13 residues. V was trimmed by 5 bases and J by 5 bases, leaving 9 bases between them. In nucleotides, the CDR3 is TGTGCCAGCAGCCCCCTCCATACCGGGGAGCTGTTTTTT. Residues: CASSPLHTGELFF.

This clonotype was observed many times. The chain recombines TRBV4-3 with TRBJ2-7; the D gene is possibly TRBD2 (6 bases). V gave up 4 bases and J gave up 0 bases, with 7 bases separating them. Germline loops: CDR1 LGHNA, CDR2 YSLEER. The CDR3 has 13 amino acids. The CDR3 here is CASSLGLSYEQYF. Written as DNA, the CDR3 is TGCGCCAGCAGCCTGGGACTCTCCTACGAGCAGTACTTC.

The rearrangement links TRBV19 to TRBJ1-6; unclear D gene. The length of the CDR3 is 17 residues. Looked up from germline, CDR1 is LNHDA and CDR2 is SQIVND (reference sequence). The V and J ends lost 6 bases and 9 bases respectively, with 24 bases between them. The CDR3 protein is CASRKLLMKEELSPLHF. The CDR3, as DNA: TGTGCCAGTAGAAAACTCCTTATGAAAGAAGAGCTTTCACCCCTCCACTTT.

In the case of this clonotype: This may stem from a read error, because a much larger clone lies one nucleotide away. The CDR3 loop reads CAGSPLGVGYSNSPLHF. The CDR3, as DNA: TGTGCCGGCAGTCCACTCGGGGTAGGGTACAGTAATTCACCCCTCCACTTT. The genes are TRBV28 and TRBJ1-6; D remains unclear. CDR1 is MDHEN, CDR2 SYDVKM, per germline. There are 17 residues in the CDR3.

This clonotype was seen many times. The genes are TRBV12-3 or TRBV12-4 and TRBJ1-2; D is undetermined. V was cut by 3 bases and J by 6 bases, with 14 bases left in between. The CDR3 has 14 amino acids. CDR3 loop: CASSLSPSENGYTF. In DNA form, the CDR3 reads TGTGCCAGCAGTTTGAGTCCCTCGGAAAATGGCTACACCTTC.

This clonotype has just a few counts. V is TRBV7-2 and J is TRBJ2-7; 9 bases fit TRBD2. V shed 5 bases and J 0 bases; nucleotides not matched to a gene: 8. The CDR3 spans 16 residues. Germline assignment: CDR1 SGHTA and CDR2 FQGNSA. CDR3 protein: CASSLRLAASSYEQYF. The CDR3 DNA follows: TGTGCCAGCAGCCTACGACTAGCGGCCAGCTCCTACGAGCAGTACTTC.

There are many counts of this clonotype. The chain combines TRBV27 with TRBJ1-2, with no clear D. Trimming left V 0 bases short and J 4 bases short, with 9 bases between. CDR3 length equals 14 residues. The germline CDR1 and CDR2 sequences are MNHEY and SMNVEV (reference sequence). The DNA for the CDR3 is TGTGCCAGCAGTTTATCAAAGGGCCCCTATGGCTACACCTTC. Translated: CASSLSKGPYGYTF.

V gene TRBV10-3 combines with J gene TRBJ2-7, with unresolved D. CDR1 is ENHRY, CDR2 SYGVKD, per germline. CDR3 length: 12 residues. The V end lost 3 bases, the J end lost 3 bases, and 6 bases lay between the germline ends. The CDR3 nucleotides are TGTGCCATCAGTGAAACGAACTACGAGCAGTACTTC. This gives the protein CAISETNYEQYF.

CDR3 region: CAWSAGSNEQFF. The DNA for the CDR3 is TGTGCCTGGAGTGCCGGGTCCAATGAGCAGTTCTTC. The chain links TRBV30 to TRBJ2-1; D is unresolved. Trimming removed 1 base from V and 6 bases from J, with 7 bases in between. The CDR3 is 12 amino acids. CDR1 and CDR2 from the germline V gene are GTSNPN and SVGIG (reference sequence). Variable domain in full (rest from reference TRBV30 and TRBJ2-1): SQTIHQWPATLVQPVGSPLSLECTVEGTSNPNLYWYRQAAGRGLQLLFYSVGIGQISSEVPQNLSASRPQDRQFILSSKKLLLSDSGFYLCAWSAGSNEQFFGPGTRLTVL.

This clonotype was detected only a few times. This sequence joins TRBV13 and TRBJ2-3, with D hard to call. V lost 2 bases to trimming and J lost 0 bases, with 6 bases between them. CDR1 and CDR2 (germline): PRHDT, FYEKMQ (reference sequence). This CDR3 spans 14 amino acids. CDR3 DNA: TGTGCCAGCAGCTTACCTCTTAGCACAGATACGCAGTATTTT. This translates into CASSLPLSTDTQYF.

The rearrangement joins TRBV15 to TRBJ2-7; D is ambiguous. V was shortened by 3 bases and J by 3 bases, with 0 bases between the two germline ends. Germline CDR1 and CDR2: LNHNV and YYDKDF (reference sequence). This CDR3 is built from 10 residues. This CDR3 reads CATSSYEQYF. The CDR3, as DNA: TGTGCCACCAGCAGCTACGAGCAGTACTTC.

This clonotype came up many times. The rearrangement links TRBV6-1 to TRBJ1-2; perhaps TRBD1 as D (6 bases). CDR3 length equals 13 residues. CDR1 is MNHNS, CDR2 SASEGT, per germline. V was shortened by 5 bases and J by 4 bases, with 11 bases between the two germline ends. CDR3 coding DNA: TGTGCCAGCAGTCTCGGACAGCTCTATGGCTACACCTTC. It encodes CASSLGQLYGYTF.

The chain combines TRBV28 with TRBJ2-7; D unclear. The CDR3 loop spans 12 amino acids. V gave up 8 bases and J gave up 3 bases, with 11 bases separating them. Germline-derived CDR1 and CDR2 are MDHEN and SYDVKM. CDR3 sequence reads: CASCRTLYEQYF. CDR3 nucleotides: TGTGCCAGCTGTCGGACCCTCTACGAGCAGTACTTC.

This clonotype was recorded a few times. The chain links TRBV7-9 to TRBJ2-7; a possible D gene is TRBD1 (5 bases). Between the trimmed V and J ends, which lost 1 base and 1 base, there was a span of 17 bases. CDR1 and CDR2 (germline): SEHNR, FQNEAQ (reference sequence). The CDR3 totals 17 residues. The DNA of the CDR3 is TGTGCCAGCAGCTTAGGTCCCCAAGGGGCGCGATCCTACGAGCAGTACTTC. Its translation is CASSLGPQGARSYEQYF.

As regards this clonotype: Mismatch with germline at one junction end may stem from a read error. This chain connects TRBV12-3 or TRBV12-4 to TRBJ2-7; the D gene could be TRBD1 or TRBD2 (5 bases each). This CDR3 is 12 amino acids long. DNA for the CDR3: TGTGCCAGCAGCCCAGAGGGGTACGGGCAGTACTTC. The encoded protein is CASSPEGYGQYF.

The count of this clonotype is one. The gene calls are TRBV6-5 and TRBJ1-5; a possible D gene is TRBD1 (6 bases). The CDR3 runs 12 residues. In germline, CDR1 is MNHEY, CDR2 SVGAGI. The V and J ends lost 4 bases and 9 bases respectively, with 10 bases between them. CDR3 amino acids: CASSSEGGPQHF. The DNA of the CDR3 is TGTGCCAGCAGTTCTGAAGGGGGGCCCCAGCATTTT.

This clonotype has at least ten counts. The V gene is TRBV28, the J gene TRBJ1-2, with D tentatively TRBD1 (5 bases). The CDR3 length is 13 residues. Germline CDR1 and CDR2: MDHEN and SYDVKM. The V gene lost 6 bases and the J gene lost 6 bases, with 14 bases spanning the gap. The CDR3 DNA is TGTGCCAGCAGCCCCTCAGGGAGGAATGGCTACACCTTC. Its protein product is CASSPSGRNGYTF.

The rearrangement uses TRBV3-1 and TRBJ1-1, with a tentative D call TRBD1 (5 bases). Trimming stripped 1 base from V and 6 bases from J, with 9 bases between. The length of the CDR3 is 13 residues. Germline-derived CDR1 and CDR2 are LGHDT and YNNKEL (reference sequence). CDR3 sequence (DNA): TGTGCCAGCAGCCAAGGGGTGGGGGCTGAAGCTTTCTTT. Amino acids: CASSQGVGAEAFF.

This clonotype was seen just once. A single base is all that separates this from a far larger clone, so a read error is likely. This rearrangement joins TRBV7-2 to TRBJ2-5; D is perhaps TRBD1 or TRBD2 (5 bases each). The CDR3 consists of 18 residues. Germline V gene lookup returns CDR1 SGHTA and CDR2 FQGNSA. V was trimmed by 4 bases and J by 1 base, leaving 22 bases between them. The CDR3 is CASSSWPRGPEAQETQYF. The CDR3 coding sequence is TGTGCCAGCAGCTCTTGGCCTCGGGGCCCCGAAGCCCAAGAGACCCAGTACTTC. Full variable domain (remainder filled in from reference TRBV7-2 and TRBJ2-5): GAGVSQSPSNKVTEKGKDVELRCDPISGHTALYWYRQSLGQGLEFLIYFQGNSAPDKSGLPSDRFSAERTGGSVSTLTIQRTQQEDSAVYLCASSSWPRGPEAQETQYFGPGTRLLVL.

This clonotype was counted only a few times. The CDR3 nucleotides read TGTGCCAGCAGAGGTCCGGGACACAAAGAGACCCAGTACTTC. Translating gives CASRGPGHKETQYF. The chain couples TRBV12-3 or TRBV12-4 to TRBJ2-5, with D perhaps TRBD1 (6 bases). The CDR3 is made up of 14 amino acids. Deletions cut 6 bases from V and 3 bases from J, with 14 bases between.